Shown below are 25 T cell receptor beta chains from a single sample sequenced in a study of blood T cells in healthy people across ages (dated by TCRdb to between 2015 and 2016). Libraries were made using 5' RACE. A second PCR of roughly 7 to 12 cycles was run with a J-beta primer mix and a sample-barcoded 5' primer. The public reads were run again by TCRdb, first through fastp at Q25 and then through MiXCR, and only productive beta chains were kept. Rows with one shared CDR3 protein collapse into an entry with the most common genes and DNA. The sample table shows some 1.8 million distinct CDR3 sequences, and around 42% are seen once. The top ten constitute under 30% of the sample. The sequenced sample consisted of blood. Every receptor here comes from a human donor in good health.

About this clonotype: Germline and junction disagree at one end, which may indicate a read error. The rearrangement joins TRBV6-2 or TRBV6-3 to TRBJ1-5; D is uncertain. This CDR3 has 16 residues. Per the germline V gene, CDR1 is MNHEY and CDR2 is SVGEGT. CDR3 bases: TGTGCCAGCAGACGGTACAGAGAGCCTAGCGATCAGCCCCAGCATTTT. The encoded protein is CASRRYREPSDQPQHF.

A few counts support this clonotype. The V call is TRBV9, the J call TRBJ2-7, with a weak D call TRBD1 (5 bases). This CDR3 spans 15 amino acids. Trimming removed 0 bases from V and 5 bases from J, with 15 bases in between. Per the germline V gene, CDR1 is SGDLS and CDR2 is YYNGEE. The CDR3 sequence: CASSVAVRGPHEQYF. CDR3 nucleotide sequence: TGTGCCAGCAGCGTAGCTGTAAGGGGTCCCCACGAGCAGTACTTC.

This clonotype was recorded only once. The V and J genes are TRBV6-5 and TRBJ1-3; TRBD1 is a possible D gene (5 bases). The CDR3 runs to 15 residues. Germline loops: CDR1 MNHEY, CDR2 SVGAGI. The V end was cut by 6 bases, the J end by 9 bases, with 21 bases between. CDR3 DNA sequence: TGTGCCAGCAGCCGACGGAGCCCTCGCGGGGGCACCATATATTTT. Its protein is CASSRRSPRGGTIYF.

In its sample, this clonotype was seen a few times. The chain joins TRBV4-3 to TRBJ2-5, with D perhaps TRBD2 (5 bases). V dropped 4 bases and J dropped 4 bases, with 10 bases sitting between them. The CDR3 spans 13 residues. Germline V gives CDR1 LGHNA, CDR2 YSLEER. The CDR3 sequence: CASSPRLRETQYF. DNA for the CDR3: TGCGCCAGCAGCCCCCGACTACGAGAGACCCAGTACTTC.

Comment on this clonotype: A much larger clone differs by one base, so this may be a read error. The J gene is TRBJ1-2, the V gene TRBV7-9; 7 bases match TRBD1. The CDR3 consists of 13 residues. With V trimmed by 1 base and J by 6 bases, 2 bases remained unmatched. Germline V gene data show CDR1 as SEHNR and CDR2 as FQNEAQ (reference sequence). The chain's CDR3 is CASSLVTGNGYTF. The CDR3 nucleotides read TGTGCCAGCAGCTTAGTGACAGGGAATGGCTACACCTTC.

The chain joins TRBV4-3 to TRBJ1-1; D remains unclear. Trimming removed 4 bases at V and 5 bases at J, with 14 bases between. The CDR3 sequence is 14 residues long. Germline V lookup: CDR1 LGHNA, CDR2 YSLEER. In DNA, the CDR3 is TGCGCCAGCAGCCCCAGATCCGTCGGGACTGAAGCTTTCTTT. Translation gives CASSPRSVGTEAFF.

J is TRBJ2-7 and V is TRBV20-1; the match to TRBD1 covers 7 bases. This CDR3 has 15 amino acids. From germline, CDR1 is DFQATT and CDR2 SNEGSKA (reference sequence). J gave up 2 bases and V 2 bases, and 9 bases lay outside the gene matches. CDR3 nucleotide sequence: TGCAGTGCTAGACCGGAGACAGGGAATACCTACGAGCAGTACTTC. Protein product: CSARPETGNTYEQYF.

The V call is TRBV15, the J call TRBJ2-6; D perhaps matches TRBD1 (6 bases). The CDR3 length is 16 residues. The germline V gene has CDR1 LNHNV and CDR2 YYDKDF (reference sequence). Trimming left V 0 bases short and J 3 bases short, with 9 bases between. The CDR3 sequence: CATSREWGRGANVLTF. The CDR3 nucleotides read TGTGCCACCAGCAGAGAGTGGGGGCGTGGGGCCAACGTCCTGACTTTC.

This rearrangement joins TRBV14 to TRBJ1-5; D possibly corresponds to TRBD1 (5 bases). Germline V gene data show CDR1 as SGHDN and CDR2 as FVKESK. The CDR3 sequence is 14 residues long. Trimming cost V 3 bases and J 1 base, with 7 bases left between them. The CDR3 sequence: CASSHAGSNQPQHF. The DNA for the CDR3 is TGTGCCAGCAGCCACGCAGGGAGCAATCAGCCCCAGCATTTT.

In nucleotides, the CDR3 is TGTGCCAGCAGCTCAAGGACAGGAGGAGACATTCAGTACTTC. This gives the protein CASSSRTGGDIQYF. The chain links TRBV7-9 to TRBJ2-4; 7 bases align to TRBD1. Looked up from germline, CDR1 is SEHNR and CDR2 is FQNEAQ (reference sequence). This CDR3 comprises 14 residues. J lost 8 bases, V lost 4 bases, and 8 bases had no gene match.

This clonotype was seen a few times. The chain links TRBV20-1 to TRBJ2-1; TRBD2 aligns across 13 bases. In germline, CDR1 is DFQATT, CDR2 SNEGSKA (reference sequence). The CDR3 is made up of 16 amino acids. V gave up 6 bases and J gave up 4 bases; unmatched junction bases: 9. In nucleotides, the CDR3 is TGCAGTGCAAGGACTAGCGGGGGCCTCATTTACAATGAGCAGTTCTTC. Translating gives CSARTSGGLIYNEQFF.

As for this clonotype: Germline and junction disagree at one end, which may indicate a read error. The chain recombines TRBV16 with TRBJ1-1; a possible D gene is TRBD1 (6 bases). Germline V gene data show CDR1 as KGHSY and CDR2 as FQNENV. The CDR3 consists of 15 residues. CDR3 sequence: CTSSQFPTGNTEAFF. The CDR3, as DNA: TGTACCAGCAGCCAATTTCCGACAGGGAACACTGAAGCTTTCTTT.

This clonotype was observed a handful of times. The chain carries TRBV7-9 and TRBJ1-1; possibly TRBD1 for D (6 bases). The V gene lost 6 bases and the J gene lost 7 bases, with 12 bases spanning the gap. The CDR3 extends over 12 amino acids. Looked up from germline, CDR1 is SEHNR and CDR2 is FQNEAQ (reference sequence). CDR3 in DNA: TGTGCCAGCAGTCTACAGGGTCTTGAAGCTTTCTTT. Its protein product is CASSLQGLEAFF. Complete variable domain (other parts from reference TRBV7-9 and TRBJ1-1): DTGVSQNPRHKITKRGQNVTFRCDPISEHNRLYWYRQTLGQGPEFLTYFQNEAQLEKSRLLSDRFSAERPKGSFSTLEIQRTEQGDSAMYLCASSLQGLEAFFGQGTRLTVV.

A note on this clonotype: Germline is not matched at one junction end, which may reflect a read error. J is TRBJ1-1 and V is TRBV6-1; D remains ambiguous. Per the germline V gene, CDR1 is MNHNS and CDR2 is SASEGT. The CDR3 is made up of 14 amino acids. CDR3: CAGSEWWKNTEAFF. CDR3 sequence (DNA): TGTGCCGGCAGTGAATGGTGGAAGAACACTGAAGCTTTCTTT.

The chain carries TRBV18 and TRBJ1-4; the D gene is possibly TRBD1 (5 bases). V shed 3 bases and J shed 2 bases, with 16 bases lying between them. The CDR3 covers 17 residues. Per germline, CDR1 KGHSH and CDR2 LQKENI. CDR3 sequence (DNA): TGTGCCAGCTCACCTATGCTGTCAGGGACGACTAATGAAAAACTGTTTTTT. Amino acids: CASSPMLSGTTNEKLFF.

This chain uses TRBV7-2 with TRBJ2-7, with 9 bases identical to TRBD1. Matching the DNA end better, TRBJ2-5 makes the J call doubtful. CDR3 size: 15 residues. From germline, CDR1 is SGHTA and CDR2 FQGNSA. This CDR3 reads CASSSQGQGVGTQYF. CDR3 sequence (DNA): TGTGCCAGCAGCTCCCAGGGACAGGGCGTGGGGACCCAGTACTTC.

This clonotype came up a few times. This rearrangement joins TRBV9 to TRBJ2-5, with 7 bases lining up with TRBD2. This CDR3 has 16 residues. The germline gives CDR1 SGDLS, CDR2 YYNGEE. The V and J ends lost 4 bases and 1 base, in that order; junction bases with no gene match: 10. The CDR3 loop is CASSTHGEGTQETQYF. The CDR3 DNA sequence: TGTGCCAGCAGCACACATGGGGAGGGGACCCAAGAGACCCAGTACTTC.

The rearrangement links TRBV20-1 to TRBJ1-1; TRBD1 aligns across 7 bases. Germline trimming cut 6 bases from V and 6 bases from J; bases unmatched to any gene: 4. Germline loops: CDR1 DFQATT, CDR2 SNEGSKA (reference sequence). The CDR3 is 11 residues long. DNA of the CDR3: TGCAGTGCGCTAACAGGGGCTGAAGCTTTCTTT. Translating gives CSALTGAEAFF.

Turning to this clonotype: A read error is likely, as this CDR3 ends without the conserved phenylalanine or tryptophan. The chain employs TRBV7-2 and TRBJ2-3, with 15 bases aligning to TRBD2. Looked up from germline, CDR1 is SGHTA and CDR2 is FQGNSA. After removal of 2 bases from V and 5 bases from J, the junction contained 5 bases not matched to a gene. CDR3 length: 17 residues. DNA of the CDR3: TGTGCCAGCAGCTTAACTGGACTAGCGGGGGGGCAAGATACGCAGTATTTG. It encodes CASSLTGLAGGQDTQYL.

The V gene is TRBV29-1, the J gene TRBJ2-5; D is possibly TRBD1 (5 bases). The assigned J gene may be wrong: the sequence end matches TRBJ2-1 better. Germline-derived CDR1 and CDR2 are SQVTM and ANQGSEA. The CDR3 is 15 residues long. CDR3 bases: TGCAGCGTTGAAAGCAGCAGGGTATCAGGAGAGACCCAGTTCTTC. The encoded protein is CSVESSRVSGETQFF.

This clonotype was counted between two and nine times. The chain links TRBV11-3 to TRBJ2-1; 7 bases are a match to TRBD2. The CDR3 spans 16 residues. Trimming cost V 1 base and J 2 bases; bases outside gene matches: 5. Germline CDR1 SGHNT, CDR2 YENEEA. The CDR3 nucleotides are TGTGCCAGCAGCTTAGGTATGGGGACTACCTACAATGAGCAGTTCTTC. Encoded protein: CASSLGMGTTYNEQFF.

As DNA, the CDR3 is TGTGCCAGCAGTCCCGGCCGGGGTAGGGAGCAGTACTTC. Its protein is CASSPGRGREQYF. The V gene is TRBV12-3 or TRBV12-4, the J gene TRBJ2-7, with a tentative D call TRBD2 (5 bases). Trimming removed 5 bases at V and 7 bases at J, with 15 bases between. The CDR3 extends over 13 amino acids.

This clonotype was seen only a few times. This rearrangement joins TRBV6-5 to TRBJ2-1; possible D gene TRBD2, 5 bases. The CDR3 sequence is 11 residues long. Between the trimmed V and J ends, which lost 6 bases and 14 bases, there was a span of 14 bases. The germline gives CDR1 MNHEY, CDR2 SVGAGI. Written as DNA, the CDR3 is TGTGCCAGCAGCCACGAGAGGGAGAAGTTCTTC. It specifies CASSHEREKFF.

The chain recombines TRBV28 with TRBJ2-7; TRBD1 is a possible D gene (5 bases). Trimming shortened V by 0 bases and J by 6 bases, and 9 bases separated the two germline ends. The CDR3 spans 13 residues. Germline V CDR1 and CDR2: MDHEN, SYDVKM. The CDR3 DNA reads TGTGCCAGCAGTTTATGGTGGGGCGGCGAGCAGTACTTC. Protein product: CASSLWWGGEQYF.

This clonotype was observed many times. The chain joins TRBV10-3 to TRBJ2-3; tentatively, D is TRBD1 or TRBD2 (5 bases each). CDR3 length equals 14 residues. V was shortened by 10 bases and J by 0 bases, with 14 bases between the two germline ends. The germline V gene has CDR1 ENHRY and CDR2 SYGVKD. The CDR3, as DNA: TGTGCCACCCTCGTGGGGGTCAGCACAGATACGCAGTATTTT. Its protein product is CATLVGVSTDTQYF.